This T cell receptor beta chain appears in the sequencing data of a study of regulatory T cells in long-lasting Graves disease. Study overall: Patients met the persistent Graves' disease definition after over 5 years of antithyroid drugs with positive TSH receptor antibodies. Study observations and caveats: The small sample size may have reduced accuracy. Analyses excluded thyroid tissue, covering peripheral blood alone.

Time point specified: persistent/refractory GD, antithyroid drugs over 5 years with positive TRAb. The TCR library was made from RNA extracted from PBMCs. Collection of peripheral blood (around 10 milliliters) was done using EDTA tubes. According to the study, TCR beta libraries were built with iRepertoire HTBI primers and CDR3-region Arm-PCR. TCRdb passed the multiplex PCR reads through MiXCR, listing each CDR3 protein once. The sample includes a few hundred thousand distinct CDR3 sequences, 23% of them seen just once. As concerns this clonotype: Its matching antigen is unknown.

The CDR3 consists of 17 residues. Trimming stripped 3 bases from V and 6 bases from J, with 21 bases between. The germline V gene has CDR1 LNHNV and CDR2 YYDKDF (reference sequence). The rearrangement uses TRBV15 and TRBJ1-5; perhaps TRBD1 as D (5 bases). The TCR comes from a female donor with Graves disease. Specimen: peripheral blood mononuclear cells (PBMCs), collected when the disease was refractory, from a patient treated with antithyroid drugs. This CDR3 is CATSSYTEAKGPQPQHF. CDR3 DNA sequence: TGTGCCACCAGCAGCTATACTGAAGCCAAGGGGCCTCAGCCCCAGCATTTT. Using reference TRBV15 and TRBJ1-5 for the parts outside the CDR3, the full variable domain is DAMVIQNPRYQVTQFGKPVTLSCSQTLNHNVMYWYQQKSSQAPKLLFHYYDKDFNNEADTPDNFQSRRPNTSFCFLDIRSPGLGDTAMYLCATSSYTEAKGPQPQHFGDGTRLSIL.